Sequencing of this TCR beta chain was carried out in a study of blood T cell repertoires in COVID-19. Study context: The United States, Italy and Spain were the sources of the acute and convalescent COVID-19 samples. Sample material is recorded as cDNA or gDNA derived from T cells, B-cell-depleted T cells, or PBMCs.

In the source study's methods: Estimation of nucleated cell counts relied on the amplification of reference gene primers. TCRdb's table, derived via immunoSEQ multiplex PCR, lists solely in-frame clones and lacks some. V, J and clone size are those of that table, while D and trimming were read from the DNA. Among about 100,000 clones listed, 85% to 90% were seen once. The CDR3 is 14 residues long. After removal of 6 bases from V and 0 bases from J, the junction contained 2 bases not matched to a gene. Germline lookup yields CDR1 MDHEN and CDR2 SYDVKM. Material: peripheral blood. The chain links TRBV28 to TRBJ1-1, with 9 bases that match TRBD1. The clonotype comes from a human donor in a cohort sampled during active COVID-19. DNA of the CDR3: TGTGCCAGCAGGACAGGGGGACTGAACACTGAAGCTTTCTTT. Amino acid sequence: CASRTGGLNTEAFF.